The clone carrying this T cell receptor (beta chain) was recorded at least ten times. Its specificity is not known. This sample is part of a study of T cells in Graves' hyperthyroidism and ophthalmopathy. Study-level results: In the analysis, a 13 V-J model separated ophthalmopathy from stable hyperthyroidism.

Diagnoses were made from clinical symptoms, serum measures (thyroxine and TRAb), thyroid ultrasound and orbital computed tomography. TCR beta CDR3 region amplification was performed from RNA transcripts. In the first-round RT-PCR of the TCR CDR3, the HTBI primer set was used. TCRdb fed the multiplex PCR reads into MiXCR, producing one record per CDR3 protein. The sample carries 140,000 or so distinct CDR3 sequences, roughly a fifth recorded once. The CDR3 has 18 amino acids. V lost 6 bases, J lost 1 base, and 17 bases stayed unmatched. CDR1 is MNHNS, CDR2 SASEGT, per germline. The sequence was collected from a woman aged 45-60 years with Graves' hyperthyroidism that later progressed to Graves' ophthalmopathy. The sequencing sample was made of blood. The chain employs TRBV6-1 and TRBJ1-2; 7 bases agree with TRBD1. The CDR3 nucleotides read TGTGCCAGCAGCCAGGGCCACAGGGGTGGTAGTGGTAACTATGGCTACACCTTC. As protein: CASSQGHRGGSGNYGYTF.